The 14 T cell receptor beta chains listed next were all sequenced from one sample in a study of cytomegalovirus exposure and HLA in healthy donors. Amplification used 60 Vbeta primers and 13 Jbeta primers. This table comes from immunoSEQ multiplex PCR, and its TCRdb copy is limited to in-frame clones, with some not included. The sample lists roughly 160,000 clones; less than 85% were seen once. The specimen sequenced was PBMCs. Every receptor here comes from a man aged 35 to 55 in good health and CMV-seronegative.

The V call is TRBV18, the J call TRBJ1-1, with TRBD1 matching over 7 bases. Germline V gives CDR1 KGHSH, CDR2 LQKENI. V was clipped by 5 bases and J by 4 bases; unmatched bases: 4. The CDR3 length is 13 residues. CDR3 nucleotide sequence: TGTGCCAGCTCATGGGACAGAGCCACTGAAGCTTTCTTT. It specifies CASSWDRATEAFF.

The rearrangement links TRBV27 to TRBJ1-2; maybe TRBD1 (5 bases). V was trimmed by 5 bases and J by 6 bases, leaving 16 bases between them. CDR1 is MNHEY and CDR2 is SMNVEV in the germline V gene (reference sequence). The CDR3 runs to 14 residues. DNA of the CDR3: TGTGCCAGCAGTCGAGGTCGGCAGGGCCATGGCTACACCTTC. It encodes CASSRGRQGHGYTF.

This sequence joins TRBV10-3 and TRBJ2-5, with TRBD1 as a possible D gene (5 bases). The CDR3 contains 15 residues. Looked up from germline, CDR1 is ENHRY and CDR2 is SYGVKD. Trimming took off 3 bases at V and 5 bases at J, with 16 bases between the two ends. Written as DNA, the CDR3 is TGTGCCATCAGTGACCCAGGGAAGGGTGAGGAGACCCAGTACTTC. Translated, it gives CAISDPGKGEETQYF.

This sequence joins TRBV29-1 and TRBJ1-1; 8 bases match TRBD1. Germline CDR1 SQVTM, CDR2 ANQGSEA. V lost 4 bases and J lost 1; bases outside the gene matches: 5. This CDR3 has 14 residues. CDR3 coding DNA: TGCAGCGTTGCAGGGGGCTCGGGGAACACTGAAGCTTTCTTT. Protein: CSVAGGSGNTEAFF. Full variable domain (remainder filled in from reference TRBV29-1 and TRBJ1-1): SAVISQKPSRDICQRGTSLTIQCQVDSQVTMMFWYRQQPGQSLTLIATANQGSEATYESGFVIDKFPISRPNLTFSTLTVSNMSPEDSSIYLCSVAGGSGNTEAFFGQGTRLTVV.

The rearrangement uses TRBV7-9 and TRBJ1-6; 10 bases align to TRBD1. Germline V gene data show CDR1 as SEHNR and CDR2 as FQNEAQ (reference sequence). V lost 5 bases to trimming and J lost 0 bases; unmatched junction nucleotides: 4. The CDR3 sequence is 17 residues long. In DNA, the CDR3 is TGTGCCAGCAGCACTTGGACAGGGGGCTCCTATAATTCACCCCTCCACTTT. This codes for CASSTWTGGSYNSPLHF.

V is TRBV6-5 and J is TRBJ2-3, with 7 bases aligning to TRBD2. The germline CDR1 and CDR2 sequences are MNHEY and SVGAGI. The CDR3 is 16 residues long. Trimming cost V 2 bases and J 1 base; bases outside gene matches: 6. CDR3 nucleotides: TGTGCCAGCAGTTACGATCGGGGGGAAGGCACAGATACGCAGTATTTT. Residues: CASSYDRGEGTDTQYF.

The V gene is TRBV5-6, the J gene TRBJ1-2; D is perhaps TRBD1 (5 bases). Germline CDR1 SGHDT, CDR2 YYEEEE. The CDR3 runs to 14 residues. V lost 4 bases, J lost 4 bases, and 14 bases lay in between. The CDR3 DNA sequence: TGTGCCAGCAGCCTAGGGGTTTCAAGCTATGGCTACACCTTC. Encoded protein: CASSLGVSSYGYTF.

This clone was seen more than once but under ten times. This CDR3 is CASSFTGVNEKLFF. CDR3 coding DNA: TGTGCCAGCAGTTTCACAGGGGTTAATGAAAAACTGTTTTTT. V usage is TRBV28 and J usage is TRBJ1-4, with 7 bases aligning to TRBD1. The junction had 2 bases not matched to a gene; V was cut back by 3 bases and J by 4 bases. The CDR3 loop spans 14 amino acids. Germline CDR1 and CDR2: MDHEN and SYDVKM.

The rearrangement joins TRBV5-1 to TRBJ2-3, with TRBD2 matching 8 bases. V lost 4 bases, J lost 4 bases, and 5 bases stayed unmatched. Germline V gene lookup returns CDR1 SGHRS and CDR2 YFSETQ. The CDR3 is made up of 14 amino acids. Here the CDR3 DNA reads TGCGCCAGCAGCCCCGGGGGGGCCCCAGATACGCAGTATTTT. It yields the protein CASSPGGAPDTQYF.

The V call is TRBV5-5, the J call TRBJ1-4; 10 nucleotides match TRBD1. CDR1 is SGHKS, CDR2 YYEKEE, per germline (reference sequence). V trimming: 3 bases; J trimming: 2 bases; junction bases outside the gene matches: 7. This CDR3 contains 17 residues. CDR3 in amino acids: CASSSRTGGATNEKLFF. As DNA, the CDR3 is TGTGCCAGCAGCTCCCGGACAGGGGGGGCGACTAATGAAAAACTGTTTTTT.

The chain combines TRBV5-4 with TRBJ2-7; D might be TRBD1 (5 bases). Trimming pared 0 bases from V and 4 bases from J, leaving 8 bases between. The CDR3 consists of 13 residues. Germline CDR1 and CDR2: SGHNT and YYREEE (reference sequence). The CDR3 DNA reads TGTGCCAGCAGCTTGGGGGGCAGGTACGAGCAGTACTTC. Translation: CASSLGGRYEQYF. Full variable domain (rest looked up from reference TRBV5-4 and TRBJ2-7): ETGVTQSPTHLIKTRGQQVTLRCSSQSGHNTVSWYQQALGQGPQFIFQYYREEENGRGNFPPRFSGLQFPNYSSELNVNALELDDSALYLCASSLGGRYEQYFGPGTRLTVT.

This chain uses TRBV11-2 with TRBJ1-3; D unresolved. This CDR3 region has 17 residues. Trimming took off 1 base at V and 0 bases at J, with 13 bases between the two ends. Germline V gene lookup returns CDR1 SGHAT and CDR2 FQNNGV. The DNA of the CDR3 is TGTGCCAGCAGCTTAGTTGGGTCGGGAGACTCTGGAAACACCATATATTTT. Amino acids: CASSLVGSGDSGNTIYF.

V and J are TRBV25-1 and TRBJ2-5; 7 nucleotides align to TRBD1. The CDR3 loop spans 16 amino acids. V was pared by 3 bases and J by 1 base, with 8 bases of the junction left unmatched. Germline-derived CDR1 and CDR2 are MGHDK and SYGVNS. The CDR3 region is CASSDGTGAAQETQYF. The CDR3 nucleotides read TGTGCCAGCAGTGATGGTACAGGGGCAGCCCAAGAGACCCAGTACTTC.

This chain links TRBV5-1 with TRBJ2-1, with 14 bases identical to TRBD2. J lost 8 bases, V lost 5 bases, and 3 bases had no gene match. From germline, CDR1 is SGHRS and CDR2 YFSETQ. This CDR3 contains 14 residues. The CDR3 DNA follows: TGCGCCAGCAGGACTAGCGGGGGGGTCGATGAGCAGTTCTTC. This translates into CASRTSGGVDEQFF. Combining the CDR3 with reference TRBV5-1 and TRBJ2-1 gives the whole variable domain KAGVTQTPRYLIKTRGQQVTLSCSPISGHRSVSWYQQTPGQGLQFLFEYFSETQRNKGNFPGRFSGRQFSNSRSEMNVSTLELGDSALYLCASRTSGGVDEQFFGPGTRLTVL.